Listed here is a single TCR beta chain. The data are from a study of blood T cell repertoires in COVID-19. The wider study: Spain, Italy and the United States supplied samples that represented acute and convalescent COVID-19.

As processed by the authors: Estimates of nucleated cell counts were drawn from the amplification of reference gene primers. Measured with immunoSEQ multiplex PCR; TCRdb has only the in-frame clones, and not every one. V and J calls and clone size are those listed in that table; D and trimming were worked out from the DNA. The profile shows hundreds of thousands of clones, around 85% of them singletons. Per the germline V gene, CDR1 is MNHEY and CDR2 is SVGAGI. CDR3 size: 16 residues. V was cut by 0 bases and J by 7 bases, with 13 bases left in between. The clonotype comes from a man aged 45-65 years with active or convalescent COVID-19. This sequence joins TRBV6-5 and TRBJ1-6; D is unclear. Sequencing input: peripheral blood. The CDR3 loop is CASSYSGLFGNSPLHF. Written as DNA, the CDR3 is TGTGCCAGCAGTTACTCGGGTCTCTTCGGGAATTCACCCCTCCACTTT.